This is a list of T cell receptor beta chains from one sample in a study of T cell responses to AZD1222 COVID-19 vaccine. TCRdb's copy holds only in-frame clones and misses some; the assay was immunoSEQ multiplex PCR. In the table there are about 180,000 clones, roughly 91% of which are singletons. This material consisted of peripheral blood, taken 28 days after the second AZD1222 dose. Source of these receptors: an adult who received the AZD1222 COVID-19 vaccine. Both conserved end residues are part of each CDR3. The D gene is left open where the match is weak. Part of the rows lack a size; the others show once, few, many or a class for expanded clones.

cdr3_aa: CSVEYRGRLNTEAFF; cdr3_nt: TGCAGCGTTGAGTACAGGGGGCGATTGAACACTGAAGCTTTCTTT; j_call: TRBJ1-1; d_call: TRBD1; clone_size: -; v_call: TRBV29-1
cdr3_aa: CASSLMSDTQYF; cdr3_nt: TGTGCCAGCAGCTTAATGTCAGATACGCAGTATTTT; j_call: TRBJ2-3; d_call: -; clone_size: -; v_call: TRBV7-2
cdr3_aa: CARVQTGNSYEQYF; cdr3_nt: TGTGCCAGGGTCCAGACAGGGAACTCCTACGAGCAGTACTTC; j_call: TRBJ2-7; d_call: TRBD1; clone_size: -; v_call: TRBV5-3
cdr3_aa: CASTQPRVAGLQETQYF; cdr3_nt: TGTGCCAGCACCCAGCCCCGGGTAGCGGGGCTTCAAGAGACCCAGTACTTC; j_call: TRBJ2-5; d_call: TRBD2; clone_size: once; v_call: TRBV25-1
cdr3_aa: CASSQVPGIGNTGELFF; cdr3_nt: TGCGCCAGCAGCCAAGTGCCAGGGATTGGGAACACCGGGGAGCTGTTTTTT; j_call: TRBJ2-2; d_call: -; clone_size: once; v_call: TRBV4-3
cdr3_aa: CASSLGTPAGTAFF; cdr3_nt: TGTGCCAGCAGCTTAGGGACCCCCGCAGGGACGGCTTTCTTT; j_call: TRBJ1-1; d_call: -; clone_size: -; v_call: TRBV11-2
cdr3_aa: CASSLGTDYGELFF; cdr3_nt: TGTGCCAGCAGCCTTGGGACAGACTACGGGGAGCTGTTTTTT; j_call: TRBJ2-2; d_call: TRBD1; clone_size: -; v_call: TRBV14
cdr3_aa: CASSSSGGYEQYF; cdr3_nt: TGCGCCAGCAGTAGTTCGGGAGGGTACGAGCAGTACTTC; j_call: TRBJ2-7; d_call: TRBD2; clone_size: -; v_call: TRBV10-1
cdr3_aa: CASSFLYEQFF; cdr3_nt: TGTGCCAGCAGCTTCCTCTATGAGCAGTTCTTC; j_call: TRBJ2-1; d_call: -; clone_size: -; v_call: TRBV7-9
cdr3_aa: CASSGLTDYTYEQYF; cdr3_nt: TGTGCCAGCAGTGGACTCACGGACTATACCTACGAGCAGTACTTC; j_call: TRBJ2-7; d_call: -; clone_size: once; v_call: TRBV25-1
cdr3_aa: CATSADTSFLDRKETQYF; cdr3_nt: TGTGCCACCAGTGCGGACACCTCTTTCTTGGACAGAAAAGAGACCCAGTACTTC; j_call: TRBJ2-5; d_call: -; clone_size: once; v_call: TRBV24-1